This T cell receptor beta chain stems from a study of follicular helper T cells after annual influenza vaccination. Study-wide findings and caveats: The much larger non-cTfh compartments may have been undersampled. Most later recoveries of Day 7 ICOS+CD38+ clones were ICOS-CD38- cTfh.

Time point given: 2013-2014 season, 7 days after vaccination. Subjects lived in the community and lacked influenza vaccine within the prior 6 months. CDR3 length: 13 amino acids. Losses at the gene ends were 9 bases for V and 7 bases for J; bases not matched to a gene: 7. CDR1 MGHDK and CDR2 SYGVNS come from the germline V gene. Notes on this clone: The antigen remains undetermined.

Here immunoSEQ multiplex PCR was the method, and the copy in TCRdb shows in-frame clones only, minus some. The table includes around 9,000 clones, approximately 84% detected once. This receptor was taken from an adult who received the influenza vaccine. This chain links TRBV25-1 with TRBJ2-1; 9 nucleotides match TRBD1. The source was CXCR5- memory CD4+ T cells sorted from blood, collected 7 days after influenza vaccination. The DNA of the CDR3 is TGTGCCAGTAGGGGACAGGGATGGAATGAGCAGTTCTTC. Translated: CASRGQGWNEQFF.